This T cell receptor (beta chain) was obtained from a study of CD4 T cells in relation to SARS-CoV-2 and coronaviruses. Looking at the study overall: After less than eleven days of antigen culture, PBMC TCR beta CDR3s were sequenced.

Comment on this clone: Its antigen is unidentified.

CD4+ T cells from unexposed donors were obtained before the COVID-19 pandemic (2011-2018). After about ten days of culture, CD4+ T cells were isolated. Unexposed-donor CD4+ T cells were probed with SARS-CoV-2 S/N and four cold-coronavirus spikes, cells permitting. Half the medium was replaced with IL-2 medium on days 3 and 7. Germline values: CDR1 SGHTA, CDR2 FQGNSA. Trimming stripped 5 bases from V and 8 bases from J, with 16 bases between. This CDR3 is built from 15 residues. Assay used: immunoSEQ multiplex PCR; TCRdb lists only in-frame clones, some missing. The profile shows 20,000 to 30,000 clones, roughly 81% of them singletons.

This chain connects TRBV7-2 to TRBJ1-6; a weak D match, TRBD1 (6 bases). What was sequenced was CD4+ T cells from PBMCs, cultured in vitro. This sequence was found in a human donor in good health. CDR3 region: CASSTRQVGDSPLHF. The CDR3, as DNA: TGTGCCAGCAGCACCCGACAGGTTGGGGATTCACCCCTCCACTTT.